Many counts were recorded for the clone carrying this TCR beta chain. This entry is derived from a study of T cells in Graves' hyperthyroidism and ophthalmopathy. Amplification yielded TCR beta CDR3 regions, with RNA transcripts as the source. Primed by the HTBI set, a first-round RT-PCR was run on the TCR CDR3. Each CDR3 protein is one row after TCRdb ran MiXCR on the multiplex PCR reads. The sample lists about 610,000 distinct CDR3 sequences, more than 45% seen once, with more than 7.5% in the top ten. CDR3 size: 16 residues. J lost 0 bases, V lost 9 bases, and 10 bases had no gene match. Germline V gives CDR1 KGHDR, CDR2 SFDVKD.

Sample: peripheral blood or thyroid tissue (not recorded which). The receptor was isolated from a woman between 18 and 29 years old with Graves' hyperthyroidism. This chain joins TRBV24-1 and TRBJ1-5, with 7 positions matching TRBD1. CDR3 in amino acids: CATSGTAQDSNQPQHF. The CDR3 DNA follows: TGTGCCACCTCCGGGACAGCTCAAGATAGCAATCAGCCCCAGCATTTT.